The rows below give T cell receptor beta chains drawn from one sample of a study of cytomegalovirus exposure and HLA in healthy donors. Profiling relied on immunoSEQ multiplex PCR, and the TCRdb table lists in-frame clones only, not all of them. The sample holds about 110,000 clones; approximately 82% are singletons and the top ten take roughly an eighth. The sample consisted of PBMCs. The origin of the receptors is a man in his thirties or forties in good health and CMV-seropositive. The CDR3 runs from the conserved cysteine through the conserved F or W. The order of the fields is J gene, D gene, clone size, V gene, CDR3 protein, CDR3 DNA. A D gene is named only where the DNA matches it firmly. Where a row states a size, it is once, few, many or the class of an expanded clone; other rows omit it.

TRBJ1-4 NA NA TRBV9 CASSEGHQVEKLFF TGTGCCAGCAGCGAGGGACACCAGGTTGAAAAACTGTTTTTT
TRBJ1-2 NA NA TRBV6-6 CASSQEWGRGYGYTF TGTGCCAGCAGTCAGGAATGGGGGCGAGGCTATGGCTACACCTTC
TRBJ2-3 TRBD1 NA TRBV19 CASTEGQGLGDTQYF TGTGCCTCTACGGAGGGACAGGGCCTTGGAGATACGCAGTATTTT
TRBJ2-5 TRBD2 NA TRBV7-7 CASSLTAGGRETQYF TGTGCTAGCAGCTTAACGGCGGGGGGGCGAGAGACCCAGTACTTC
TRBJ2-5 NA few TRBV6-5 CASSYSEGRETQYF TGTGCCAGCAGTTACTCAGAGGGCCGGGAGACCCAGTACTTC
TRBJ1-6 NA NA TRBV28 CASSHREGAYNSPLHF TGTGCCAGCAGCCATCGGGAGGGGGCCTATAATTCACCCCTCCACTTT
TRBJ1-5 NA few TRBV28 CASNVGGQPQHF TGTGCCAGCAACGTCGGGGGGCAGCCCCAGCATTTT
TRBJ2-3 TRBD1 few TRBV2 CASSQDPGQDRVGTDTQYF TGTGCCAGCAGCCAAGACCCCGGACAAGACAGGGTGGGCACAGATACGCAGTATTTT
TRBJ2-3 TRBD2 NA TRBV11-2 CASSLAGAGSTDTQYF TGTGCCAGCAGCTTAGCGGGAGCGGGGAGCACAGATACGCAGTATTTT
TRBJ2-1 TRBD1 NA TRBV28 CASSLRQGWNEQFF TGTGCCAGCAGTCTCCGACAGGGGTGGAATGAGCAGTTCTTC
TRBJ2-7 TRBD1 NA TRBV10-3 CAISDSSDRGHEQYF TGTGCCATCAGTGACTCGAGCGACAGGGGTCACGAGCAGTACTTC
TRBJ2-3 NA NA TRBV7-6 CASSLGAGTDTQYF TGTGCCAGCAGCTTAGGGGCAGGCACAGATACGCAGTATTTT
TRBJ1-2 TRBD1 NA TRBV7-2 CASSSGQGAGGYTF TGTGCCAGCAGCTCTGGACAGGGGGCGGGTGGCTACACCTTC
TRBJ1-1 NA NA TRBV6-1 CASSFTGGNTEAFF TGTGCCAGCAGCTTTACGGGGGGGAACACTGAAGCTTTCTTT
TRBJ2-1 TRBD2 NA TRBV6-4 CASSDSSGGANEQFF TGTGCCAGCAGTGACTCTAGCGGGGGGGCCAATGAGCAGTTCTTC
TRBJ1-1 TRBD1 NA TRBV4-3 CASSQDSTTSGGTEAFF TGCGCCAGCAGCCAAGATAGTACCACCTCAGGGGGGACTGAAGCTTTCTTT
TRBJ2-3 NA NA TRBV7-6 CASSLVSGSGRELFIPTDTQYF TGTGCCAGCAGCTTAGTTAGTGGTTCCGGCAGGGAACTCTTTATACCCACAGATACGCAGTATTTT
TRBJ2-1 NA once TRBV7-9 CASSSDRTRREQFF TGTGCCAGCAGCTCCGACCGTACTAGGCGCGAGCAGTTCTTC
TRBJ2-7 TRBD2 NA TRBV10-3 CAIKKAGGDSYEQYF TGTGCCATCAAGAAGGCGGGGGGCGACTCCTACGAGCAGTACTTC
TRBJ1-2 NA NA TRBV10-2 CASSEGGTYGYTF TGCGCCAGCAGTGAAGGCGGAACTTATGGTTACACCTTC
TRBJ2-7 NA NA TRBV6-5 CASSRPLGRQYF TGTGCCAGCAGTAGGCCCCTGGGGAGGCAGTACTTC
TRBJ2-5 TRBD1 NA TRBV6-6 CASRIRTGGRETQYF TGTGCCAGCAGGATCAGGACAGGGGGGAGGGAGACCCAGTACTTC
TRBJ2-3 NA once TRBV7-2 CASSQGHHTDTQYF TGTGCCAGCAGTCAAGGACACCACACAGATACGCAGTATTTT
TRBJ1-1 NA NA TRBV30 CALTVGGGEAFF TGTGCCCTCACAGTGGGGGGGGGAGAAGCTTTCTTT